This TCR beta chain was profiled in a study of T cell changes during pregnancy in multiple sclerosis. Measured with immunoSEQ multiplex PCR; TCRdb has only the in-frame clones, and not every one. The data show approximately 54,000 clones, about nine tenths seen once. Germline trimming cut 2 bases from V and 8 bases from J; bases unmatched to any gene: 2. CDR1 and CDR2 (germline): SGHVS, FNYEAQ. This CDR3 contains 13 residues. The sequence was collected from a female donor in good health, enrolled as a control in a pregnancy study. The chain combines TRBV7-6 with TRBJ1-4; 7 positions match TRBD1. The input for sequencing was peripheral blood, taken after pregnancy. The CDR3 reads CASSLKQGEKLFF. The CDR3 DNA is TGTGCCAGCAGCTTAAAACAGGGGGAAAAACTGTTTTTT.